This TCR beta chain stems from a study of graft-versus-host responses after intestinal transplantation. Overall study: Each transplant was multivisceral, liver-intestinal, or isolated intestinal. The study gave all recipients anti-thymocyte globulin induction, then tacrolimus and steroids for approximately three years. The study's findings and limits: Some GvH clones appeared in ileal mucosa or blood before recipient bone marrow. An association linked early post-transplant HvG declines with peak circulating GvH clone levels.

Comments on this clone: The antigen is undetermined.

The CDR3 runs 15 residues. Looked up from germline, CDR1 is LGHNA and CDR2 is YNFKEQ. V lost 0 bases and J lost 6, with 14 bases in between. Some clones are missing from TCRdb's copy, which holds only in-frame ones; the method was immunoSEQ multiplex PCR. Of tens of thousands of clones listed, approximately 95% were seen once; the top ten hold 0.45% to 0.6%. The rearrangement uses TRBV4-2 and TRBJ1-2; the D gene is possibly TRBD1 (6 bases). This specimen was unstimulated CD8+ T cells sorted from spleen or lymph node cells, taken before intestinal transplant. The clonotype originates from a human donor who received an intestinal transplant. CDR3 sequence: CASSQDISGANGYTF. The DNA of the CDR3 is TGTGCCAGCAGCCAAGATATTTCAGGGGCTAATGGCTACACCTTC.